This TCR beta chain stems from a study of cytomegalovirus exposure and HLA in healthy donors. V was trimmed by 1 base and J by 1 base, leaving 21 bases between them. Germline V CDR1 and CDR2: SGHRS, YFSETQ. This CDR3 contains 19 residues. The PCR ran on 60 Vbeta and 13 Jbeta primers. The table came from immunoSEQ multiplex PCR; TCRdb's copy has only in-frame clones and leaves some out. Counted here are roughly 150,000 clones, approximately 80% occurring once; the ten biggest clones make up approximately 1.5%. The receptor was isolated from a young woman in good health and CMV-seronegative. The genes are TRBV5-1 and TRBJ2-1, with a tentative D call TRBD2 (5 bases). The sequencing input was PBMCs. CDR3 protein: CASSLSVEGTRGSYNEQFF. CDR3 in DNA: TGCGCCAGCAGCTTGTCCGTCGAGGGAACCCGCGGGTCCTACAATGAGCAGTTCTTC. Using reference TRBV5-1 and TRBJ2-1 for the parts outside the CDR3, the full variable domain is KAGVTQTPRYLIKTRGQQVTLSCSPISGHRSVSWYQQTPGQGLQFLFEYFSETQRNKGNFPGRFSGRQFSNSRSEMNVSTLELGDSALYLCASSLSVEGTRGSYNEQFFGPGTRLTVL.